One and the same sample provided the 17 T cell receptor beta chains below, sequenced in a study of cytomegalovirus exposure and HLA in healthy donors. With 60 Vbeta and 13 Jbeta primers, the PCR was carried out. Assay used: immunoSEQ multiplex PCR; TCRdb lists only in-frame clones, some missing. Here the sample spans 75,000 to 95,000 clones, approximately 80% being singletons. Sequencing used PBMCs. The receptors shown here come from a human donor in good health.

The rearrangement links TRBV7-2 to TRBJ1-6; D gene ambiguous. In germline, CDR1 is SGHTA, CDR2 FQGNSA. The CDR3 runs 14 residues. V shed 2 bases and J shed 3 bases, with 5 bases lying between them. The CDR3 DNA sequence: TGTGCCAGCAGCTTATCCCGCTATAATTCACCCCTCCACTTT. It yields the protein CASSLSRYNSPLHF.

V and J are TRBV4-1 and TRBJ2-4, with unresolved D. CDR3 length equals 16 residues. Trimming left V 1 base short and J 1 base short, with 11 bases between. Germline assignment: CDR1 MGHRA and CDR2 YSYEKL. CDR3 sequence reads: CASSQAPGVAKNIQYF. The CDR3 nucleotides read TGCGCCAGCAGCCAAGCCCCTGGAGTTGCCAAAAACATTCAGTACTTC.

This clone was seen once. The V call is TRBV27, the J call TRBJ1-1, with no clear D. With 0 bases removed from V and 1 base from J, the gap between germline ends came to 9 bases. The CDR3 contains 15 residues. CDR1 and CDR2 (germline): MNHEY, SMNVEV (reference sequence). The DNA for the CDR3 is TGTGCCAGCAGTTTATCGGTGAGGGCGAACACTGAAGCTTTCTTT. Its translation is CASSLSVRANTEAFF.

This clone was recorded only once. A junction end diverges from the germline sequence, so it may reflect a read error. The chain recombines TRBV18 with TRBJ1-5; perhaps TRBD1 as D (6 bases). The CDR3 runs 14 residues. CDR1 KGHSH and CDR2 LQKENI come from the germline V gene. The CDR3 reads CASSPQGTGQPQHF. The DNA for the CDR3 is TGTGCCAGCTCGCCACAGGGTACGGGACAGCCCCAGCATTTT.

The chain's CDR3 is CATAAGTAANYGYTF. The CDR3 region has the DNA TGTGCCACCGCGGCCGGGACAGCCGCTAACTATGGCTACACCTTC. The chain employs TRBV10-3 and TRBJ1-2; 7 bases agree with TRBD1. Trimming took 10 bases from V and 0 from J; bases not matched to a gene: 11. The germline V gene has CDR1 ENHRY and CDR2 SYGVKD. The CDR3 is 15 amino acids.

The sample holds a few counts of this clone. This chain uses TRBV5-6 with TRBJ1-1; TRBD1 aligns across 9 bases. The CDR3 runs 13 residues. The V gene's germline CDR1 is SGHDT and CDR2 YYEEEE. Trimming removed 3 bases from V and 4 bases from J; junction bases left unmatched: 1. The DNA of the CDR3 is TGTGCCAGCAGCTCGGACAGGGGCACTGAAGCTTTCTTT. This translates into CASSSDRGTEAFF. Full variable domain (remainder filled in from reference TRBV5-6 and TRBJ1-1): DAGVTQSPTHLIKTRGQQVTLRCSPKSGHDTVSWYQQALGQGPQFIFQYYEEEERQRGNFPDRFSGHQFPNYSSELNVNALLLGDSALYLCASSSDRGTEAFFGQGTRLTVV.

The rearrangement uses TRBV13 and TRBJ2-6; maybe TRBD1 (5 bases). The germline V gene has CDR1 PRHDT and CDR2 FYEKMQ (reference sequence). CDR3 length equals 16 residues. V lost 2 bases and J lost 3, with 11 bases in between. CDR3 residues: CASSLQGPGGANVLTF. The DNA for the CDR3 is TGTGCCAGCAGCTTACAGGGCCCAGGTGGGGCCAACGTCCTGACTTTC.

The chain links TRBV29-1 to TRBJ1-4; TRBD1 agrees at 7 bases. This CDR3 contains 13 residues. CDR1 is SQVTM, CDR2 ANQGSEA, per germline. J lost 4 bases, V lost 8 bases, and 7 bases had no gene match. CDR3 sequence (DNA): TGCAGCTTCTCGACAGGGTATAATGAAAAACTGTTTTTT. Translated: CSFSTGYNEKLFF.

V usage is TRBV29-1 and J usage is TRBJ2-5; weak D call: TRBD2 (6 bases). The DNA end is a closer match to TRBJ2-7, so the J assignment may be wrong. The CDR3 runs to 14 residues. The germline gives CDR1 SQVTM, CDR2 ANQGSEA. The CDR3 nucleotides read TGCAGCGTTCTAACTAGCCGGAGCTCCTACGAGCAGTACTTC. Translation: CSVLTSRSSYEQYF.

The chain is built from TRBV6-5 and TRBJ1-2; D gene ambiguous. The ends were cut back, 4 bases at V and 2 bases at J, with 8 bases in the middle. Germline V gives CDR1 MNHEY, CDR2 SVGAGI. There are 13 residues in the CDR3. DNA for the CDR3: TGTGCCAGCAGTTCAGGAGGGAACTATGGCTACACCTTC. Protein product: CASSSGGNYGYTF.

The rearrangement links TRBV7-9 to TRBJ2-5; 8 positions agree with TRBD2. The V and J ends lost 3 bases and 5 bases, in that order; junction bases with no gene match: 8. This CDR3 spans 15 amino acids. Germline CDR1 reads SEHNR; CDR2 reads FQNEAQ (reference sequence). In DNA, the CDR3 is TGTGCCAGCAGCTTCCCGGGTAGCGGGATTGAGACCCAGTACTTC. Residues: CASSFPGSGIETQYF. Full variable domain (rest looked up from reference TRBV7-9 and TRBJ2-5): DTGVSQNPRHKITKRGQNVTFRCDPISEHNRLYWYRQTLGQGPEFLTYFQNEAQLEKSRLLSDRFSAERPKGSFSTLEIQRTEQGDSAMYLCASSFPGSGIETQYFGPGTRLLVL.

The CDR3 reads CASVYGTYEQYF. The CDR3, as DNA: TGTGCCAGCGTCTACGGTACCTACGAGCAGTACTTC. This rearrangement joins TRBV6-5 to TRBJ2-7; D is ambiguous. V dropped 8 bases and J dropped 2 bases, with 10 bases sitting between them. Germline CDR1 is MNHEY and CDR2 is SVGAGI. The CDR3 sequence is 12 residues long.

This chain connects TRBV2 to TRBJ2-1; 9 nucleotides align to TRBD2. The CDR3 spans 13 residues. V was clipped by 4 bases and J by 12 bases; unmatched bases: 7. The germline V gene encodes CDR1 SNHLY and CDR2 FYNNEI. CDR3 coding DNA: TGTGCCAGCAGTGCCGCGGGGGGGGACCTGCAGTTCTTC. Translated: CASSAAGGDLQFF.

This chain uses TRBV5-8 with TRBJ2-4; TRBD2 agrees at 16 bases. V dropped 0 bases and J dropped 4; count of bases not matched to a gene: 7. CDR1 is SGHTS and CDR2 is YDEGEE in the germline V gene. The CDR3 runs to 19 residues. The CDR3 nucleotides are TGTGCCAGCAGCTTGGCTGGGACTAGCGGGGGGGCGCGAAAAAACATTCAGTACTTC. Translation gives CASSLAGTSGGARKNIQYF.

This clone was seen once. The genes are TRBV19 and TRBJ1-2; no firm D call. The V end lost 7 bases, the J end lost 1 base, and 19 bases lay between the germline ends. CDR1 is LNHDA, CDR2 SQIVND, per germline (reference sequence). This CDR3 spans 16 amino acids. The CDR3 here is CASINNLAGINYGYTF. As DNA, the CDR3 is TGTGCCAGTATAAATAACCTCGCCGGGATTAACTATGGCTACACCTTC.

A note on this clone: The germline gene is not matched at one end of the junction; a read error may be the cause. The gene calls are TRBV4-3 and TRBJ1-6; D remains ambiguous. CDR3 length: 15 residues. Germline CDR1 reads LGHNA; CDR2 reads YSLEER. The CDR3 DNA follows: TGCGCCAGCGGTTCTGGGCAGGTGTATAATTCACCCCTCAACTTT. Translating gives CASGSGQVYNSPLNF.

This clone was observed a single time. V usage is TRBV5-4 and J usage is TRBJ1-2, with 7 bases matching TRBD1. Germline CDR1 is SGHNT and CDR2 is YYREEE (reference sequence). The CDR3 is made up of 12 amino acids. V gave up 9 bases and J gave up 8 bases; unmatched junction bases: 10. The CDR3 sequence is CATATGSRGYTF. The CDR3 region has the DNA TGTGCCACCGCGACAGGGAGTAGGGGCTACACCTTC.